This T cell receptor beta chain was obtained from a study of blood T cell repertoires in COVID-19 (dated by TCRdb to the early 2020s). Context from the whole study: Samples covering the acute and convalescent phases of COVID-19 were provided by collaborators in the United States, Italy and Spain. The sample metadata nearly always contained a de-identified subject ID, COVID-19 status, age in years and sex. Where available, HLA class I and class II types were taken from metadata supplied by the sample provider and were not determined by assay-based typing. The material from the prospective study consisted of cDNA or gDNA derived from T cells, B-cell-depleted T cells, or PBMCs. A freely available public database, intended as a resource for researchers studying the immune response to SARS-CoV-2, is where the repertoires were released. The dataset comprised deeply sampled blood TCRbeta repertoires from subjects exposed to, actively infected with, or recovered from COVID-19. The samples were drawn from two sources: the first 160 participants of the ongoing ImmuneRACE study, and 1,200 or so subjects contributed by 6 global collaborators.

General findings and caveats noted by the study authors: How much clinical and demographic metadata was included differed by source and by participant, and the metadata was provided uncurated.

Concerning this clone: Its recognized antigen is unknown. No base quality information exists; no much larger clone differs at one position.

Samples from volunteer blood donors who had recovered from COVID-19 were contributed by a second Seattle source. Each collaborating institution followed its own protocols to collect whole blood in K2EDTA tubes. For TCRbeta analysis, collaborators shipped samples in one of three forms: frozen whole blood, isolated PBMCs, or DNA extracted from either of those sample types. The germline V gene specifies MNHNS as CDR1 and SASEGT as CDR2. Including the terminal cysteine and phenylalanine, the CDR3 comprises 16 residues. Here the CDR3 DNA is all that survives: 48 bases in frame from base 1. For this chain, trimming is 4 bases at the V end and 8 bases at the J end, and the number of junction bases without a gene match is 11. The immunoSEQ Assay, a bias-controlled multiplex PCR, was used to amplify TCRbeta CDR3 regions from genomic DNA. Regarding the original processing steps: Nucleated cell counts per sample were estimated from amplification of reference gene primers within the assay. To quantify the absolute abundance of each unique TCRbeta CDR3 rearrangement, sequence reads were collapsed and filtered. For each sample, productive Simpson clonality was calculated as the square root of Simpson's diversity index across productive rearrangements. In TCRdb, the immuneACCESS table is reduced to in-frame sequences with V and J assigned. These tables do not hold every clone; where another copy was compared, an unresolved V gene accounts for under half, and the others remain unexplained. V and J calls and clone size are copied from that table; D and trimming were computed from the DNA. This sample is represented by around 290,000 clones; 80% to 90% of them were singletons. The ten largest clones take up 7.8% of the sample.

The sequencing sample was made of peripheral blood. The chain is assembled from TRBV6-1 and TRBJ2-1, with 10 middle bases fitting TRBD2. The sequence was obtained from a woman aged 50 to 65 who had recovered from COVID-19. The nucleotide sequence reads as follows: TGTGCCAGCAGTGGCACCTTTAGCGGGAGGCCCCATGAGCAGTTCTTC. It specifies CASSGTFSGRPHEQFF.